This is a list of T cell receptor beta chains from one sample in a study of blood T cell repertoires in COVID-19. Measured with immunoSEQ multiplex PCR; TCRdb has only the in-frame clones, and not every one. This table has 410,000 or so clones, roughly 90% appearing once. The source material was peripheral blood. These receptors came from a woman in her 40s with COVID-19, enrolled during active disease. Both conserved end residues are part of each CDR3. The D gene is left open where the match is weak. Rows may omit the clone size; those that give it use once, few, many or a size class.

CDR3 protein: CASSVGDRVRLATEAFF
CDR3 DNA: TGTGCCAGCAGCGTAGGGGACAGGGTTCGGTTGGCCACTGAAGCTTTCTTT
V gene: TRBV9
J gene: TRBJ1-1
D gene: TRBD1
clone size: -
CDR3 length: 17

CDR3 protein: CASSRAGTSGFNTGELFF
CDR3 DNA: TGTGCCAGCAGCAGAGCCGGGACTAGCGGCTTTAACACCGGGGAGCTGTTTTTT
V gene: TRBV21-1
J gene: TRBJ2-2
D gene: -
clone size: -
CDR3 length: 18

CDR3 protein: CAISSSGGPGNEQFF
CDR3 DNA: TGTGCCATCTCAAGTAGCGGGGGACCGGGGAATGAGCAGTTCTTC
V gene: TRBV10-3
J gene: TRBJ2-1
D gene: TRBD2
clone size: -
CDR3 length: 15

CDR3 protein: CASSEVQPQHF
CDR3 DNA: TGTGCCAGCAGTGAAGTACAGCCCCAGCATTTT
V gene: TRBV6-1
J gene: TRBJ1-5
D gene: -
clone size: -
CDR3 length: 11

CDR3 protein: CASSYLGAILNTEAFF
CDR3 DNA: TGTGCCAGCAGTTACCTAGGGGCTATCTTGAACACTGAAGCTTTCTTT
V gene: TRBV6-6
J gene: TRBJ1-1
D gene: -
clone size: -
CDR3 length: 16

CDR3 protein: CASGTGQGKTQYF
CDR3 DNA: TGTGCTAGTGGCACGGGACAGGGGAAGACCCAGTACTTC
V gene: TRBV12-5
J gene: TRBJ2-5
D gene: TRBD1
clone size: -
CDR3 length: 13

CDR3 protein: CASSFLGDNAFF
CDR3 DNA: TGTGCCAGCAGTTTTTTAGGGGACAACGCTTTCTTT
V gene: TRBV12-3/TRBV12-4
J gene: TRBJ1-1
D gene: -
clone size: -
CDR3 length: 12

CDR3 protein: CSVDPGQGSYEQYF
CDR3 DNA: TGCAGCGTAGATCCCGGGCAGGGATCCTACGAGCAGTACTTC
V gene: TRBV29-1
J gene: TRBJ2-7
D gene: -
clone size: -
CDR3 length: 14

CDR3 protein: CASSLPGGGDIQYF
CDR3 DNA: TGTGCCAGCAGCTTACCCGGCGGGGGGGACATTCAGTACTTC
V gene: TRBV11-2
J gene: TRBJ2-4
D gene: TRBD2
clone size: once
CDR3 length: 14

CDR3 protein: CATTGRAGNYGYTF
CDR3 DNA: TGTGCCACCACTGGGAGGGCAGGAAACTATGGCTACACCTTC
V gene: TRBV7-2
J gene: TRBJ1-2
D gene: -
clone size: few
CDR3 length: 14

CDR3 protein: CAWRKNRGSGSPLHF
CDR3 DNA: TGTGCCTGGAGAAAAAACAGGGGCTCAGGTTCACCCCTCCACTTT
V gene: TRBV30
J gene: TRBJ1-6
D gene: TRBD1
clone size: -
CDR3 length: 15

CDR3 protein: CATSFERGSTDTQYF
CDR3 DNA: TGTGCCACCAGCTTCGAGCGGGGTAGCACAGATACGCAGTATTTT
V gene: TRBV15
J gene: TRBJ2-3
D gene: TRBD2
clone size: -
CDR3 length: 15

CDR3 protein: CASSDTPLETEVHEQYF
CDR3 DNA: TGTGCCAGCAGTGATACCCCCCTGGAGACAGAGGTACACGAGCAGTACTTC
V gene: TRBV2
J gene: TRBJ2-7
D gene: -
clone size: -
CDR3 length: 17

CDR3 protein: CASSPQGGGTQYF
CDR3 DNA: TGTGCCAGCAGCCCCCAAGGGGGGGGGACCCAGTACTTC
V gene: TRBV16
J gene: TRBJ2-5
D gene: -
clone size: many
CDR3 length: 13

CDR3 protein: CASSRGRDSTDTQYF
CDR3 DNA: TGTGCCAGTAGCAGGGGTCGGGATAGCACAGATACGCAGTATTTT
V gene: TRBV19
J gene: TRBJ2-3
D gene: -
clone size: -
CDR3 length: 15

CDR3 protein: CAWSAPMTSGRRNEQFF
CDR3 DNA: TGTGCCTGGAGCGCCCCAATGACTAGCGGGAGAAGGAATGAGCAGTTCTTC
V gene: TRBV30
J gene: TRBJ2-1
D gene: TRBD2
clone size: -
CDR3 length: 17

CDR3 protein: CASSTAAGRIYEQYF
CDR3 DNA: TGTGCCAGTAGTACGGCGGCAGGGAGGATCTACGAGCAGTACTTC
V gene: TRBV19
J gene: TRBJ2-7
D gene: -
clone size: -
CDR3 length: 15

CDR3 protein: CASSLFGGRTGELFF
CDR3 DNA: TGTGCCAGCAGCTTGTTTGGGGGCCGGACCGGGGAGCTGTTTTTT
V gene: TRBV5-6
J gene: TRBJ2-2
D gene: -
clone size: -
CDR3 length: 15

CDR3 protein: CASGGRDSYEQYF
CDR3 DNA: TGTGCCAGTGGAGGCCGGGACAGTTACGAGCAGTACTTC
V gene: TRBV19
J gene: TRBJ2-7
D gene: TRBD1
clone size: -
CDR3 length: 13

CDR3 protein: CASKRQYAETEAFF
CDR3 DNA: TGTGCCAGTAAGCGACAGTATGCCGAGACTGAAGCTTTCTTT
V gene: TRBV19
J gene: TRBJ1-1
D gene: -
clone size: -
CDR3 length: 14

CDR3 protein: CASSVREEAGYGYTF
CDR3 DNA: TGTGCCAGCAGCGTAAGGGAGGAGGCGGGCTATGGCTACACCTTC
V gene: TRBV9
J gene: TRBJ1-2
D gene: -
clone size: -
CDR3 length: 15

CDR3 protein: CASSTGALYSNQPQHF
CDR3 DNA: TGTGCCAGCAGTACAGGAGCTTTATATAGCAATCAGCCCCAGCATTTT
V gene: TRBV7-2
J gene: TRBJ1-5
D gene: -
clone size: -
CDR3 length: 16

CDR3 protein: CASSLWLWQPQHF
CDR3 DNA: TGTGCCAGCAGCTTATGGCTGTGGCAGCCCCAGCATTTT
V gene: TRBV7-2
J gene: TRBJ1-5
D gene: -
clone size: few
CDR3 length: 13

CDR3 protein: CASSPSPGGSNEKLFF
CDR3 DNA: TGTGCCAGCAGCCCCTCCCCGGGGGGAAGTAATGAAAAACTGTTTTTT
V gene: TRBV11-2
J gene: TRBJ1-4
D gene: -
clone size: -
CDR3 length: 16

CDR3 protein: CASSSSGGLVSEQYF
CDR3 DNA: TGTGCCAGCAGTTCATCCGGTGGACTAGTAAGCGAGCAGTACTTC
V gene: TRBV28
J gene: TRBJ2-7
D gene: TRBD2
clone size: -
CDR3 length: 15

CDR3 protein: CASSFRGGDGYTF
CDR3 DNA: TGTGCCAGCAGTTTCAGGGGAGGGGATGGCTACACCTTC
V gene: TRBV27
J gene: TRBJ1-2
D gene: -
clone size: -
CDR3 length: 13

CDR3 protein: CASSLAGIWEDGYTF
CDR3 DNA: TGTGCCAGCAGCTTGGCCGGGATTTGGGAGGATGGCTACACCTTC
V gene: TRBV7-2
J gene: TRBJ1-2
D gene: -
clone size: -
CDR3 length: 15

CDR3 protein: CATSRDRTGISGEQFF
CDR3 DNA: TGTGCCACCAGCAGAGATAGGACAGGCATCTCGGGTGAGCAGTTCTTC
V gene: TRBV15
J gene: TRBJ2-1
D gene: TRBD1
clone size: -
CDR3 length: 16

CDR3 protein: CASSTRQGADEQFF
CDR3 DNA: TGTGCCAGCAGTACGAGACAGGGGGCCGATGAGCAGTTCTTC
V gene: TRBV27
J gene: TRBJ2-1
D gene: TRBD1
clone size: once
CDR3 length: 14

CDR3 protein: CASSPGTPNIQYF
CDR3 DNA: TGTGCCAGCAGCCCAGGGACACCGAACATTCAGTACTTC
V gene: TRBV7-9
J gene: TRBJ2-4
D gene: -
clone size: few
CDR3 length: 13

CDR3 protein: CASSQGTSRETQYF
CDR3 DNA: TGTGCCAGCAGCCAAGGGACTAGCAGAGAGACCCAGTACTTC
V gene: TRBV3-1/TRBV3-2
J gene: TRBJ2-5
D gene: TRBD2
clone size: once
CDR3 length: 14

CDR3 protein: CASRPGDRTHQETQYF
CDR3 DNA: TGTGCCAGTAGACCGGGGGACAGAACCCACCAAGAGACCCAGTACTTC
V gene: TRBV19
J gene: TRBJ2-5
D gene: -
clone size: -
CDR3 length: 16

CDR3 protein: CASSPFSGGDNEQFF
CDR3 DNA: TGTGCCAGCAGCCCCTTTAGCGGGGGGGACAATGAGCAGTTCTTC
V gene: TRBV7-2
J gene: TRBJ2-1
D gene: TRBD2
clone size: -
CDR3 length: 15

CDR3 protein: CASSLVLGGNTEAFF
CDR3 DNA: TGTGCCAGCAGCTTAGTGTTGGGAGGGAACACTGAAGCTTTCTTT
V gene: TRBV11-2
J gene: TRBJ1-1
D gene: -
clone size: -
CDR3 length: 15

CDR3 protein: CATSRGQGIYEQYF
CDR3 DNA: TGTGCCACCAGCAGAGGTCAGGGGATCTACGAGCAGTACTTC
V gene: TRBV15
J gene: TRBJ2-7
D gene: -
clone size: -
CDR3 length: 14

CDR3 protein: CASSSSTGTNTEAFF
CDR3 DNA: TGTGCCAGCAGTTCCTCGACAGGTACGAACACTGAAGCTTTCTTT
V gene: TRBV27
J gene: TRBJ1-1
D gene: -
clone size: once
CDR3 length: 15

CDR3 protein: CASSVQYGTEAFF
CDR3 DNA: TGTGCCAGCAGCGTACAGTATGGCACTGAAGCTTTCTTT
V gene: TRBV9
J gene: TRBJ1-1
D gene: -
clone size: once
CDR3 length: 13

CDR3 protein: CASSLTYEQYF
CDR3 DNA: TGTGCCAGCAGCTTAACTTACGAGCAGTACTTC
V gene: TRBV11-2
J gene: TRBJ2-7
D gene: -
clone size: -
CDR3 length: 11

CDR3 protein: CAIKPLGSYEQYF
CDR3 DNA: TGTGCCATCAAGCCGCTAGGCAGCTACGAGCAGTACTTC
V gene: TRBV10-3
J gene: TRBJ2-7
D gene: -
clone size: -
CDR3 length: 13

CDR3 protein: CAISEGAPNQPQHF
CDR3 DNA: TGTGCCATCAGTGAGGGGGCTCCTAATCAGCCCCAGCATTTT
V gene: TRBV10-3
J gene: TRBJ1-5
D gene: -
clone size: -
CDR3 length: 14

CDR3 protein: CASTSQGSTEAFF
CDR3 DNA: TGTGCCAGTACCTCACAGGGATCAACTGAAGCTTTCTTT
V gene: TRBV19
J gene: TRBJ1-1
D gene: -
clone size: -
CDR3 length: 13

CDR3 protein: CASSPGGTGKVYEQYF
CDR3 DNA: TGCGCCAGCAGCCCCGGAGGGACAGGGAAAGTCTACGAGCAGTACTTC
V gene: TRBV5-1
J gene: TRBJ2-7
D gene: TRBD1
clone size: -
CDR3 length: 16

CDR3 protein: CASSESGRETQYF
CDR3 DNA: TGTGCCAGCAGTGAATCGGGGAGGGAGACCCAGTACTTC
V gene: TRBV2
J gene: TRBJ2-5
D gene: -
clone size: -
CDR3 length: 13

CDR3 protein: CASSQGANTEAFF
CDR3 DNA: TGTGCCAGCAGCCAGGGGGCGAATACTGAAGCTTTCTTT
V gene: TRBV14
J gene: TRBJ1-1
D gene: -
clone size: -
CDR3 length: 13

CDR3 protein: CASSFRPGYEKRETQYF
CDR3 DNA: TGTGCCAGCAGCTTCAGACCGGGTTATGAAAAGAGGGAGACCCAGTACTTC
V gene: TRBV7-6
J gene: TRBJ2-5
D gene: -
clone size: -
CDR3 length: 17

CDR3 protein: CASSLDVAPTEAFF
CDR3 DNA: TGTGCCAGCAGCTTGGACGTAGCACCCACTGAAGCTTTCTTT
V gene: TRBV5-6
J gene: TRBJ1-1
D gene: -
clone size: -
CDR3 length: 14

CDR3 protein: CASTLLSGIWGANNEQFF
CDR3 DNA: TGTGCCAGCACCTTGCTTAGCGGGATTTGGGGGGCTAACAATGAGCAGTTCTTC
V gene: TRBV28
J gene: TRBJ2-1
D gene: TRBD2
clone size: -
CDR3 length: 18

CDR3 protein: CASSLQMDPGAQHF
CDR3 DNA: TGTGCCAGCAGTTTACAGATGGACCCCGGGGCCCAGCATTTT
V gene: TRBV28
J gene: TRBJ1-5
D gene: -
clone size: once
CDR3 length: 14

CDR3 protein: CASSYDGQAYEQYF
CDR3 DNA: TGTGCCAGCAGTTATGACGGACAAGCCTACGAGCAGTACTTC
V gene: TRBV6-6
J gene: TRBJ2-7
D gene: -
clone size: -
CDR3 length: 14

CDR3 protein: CASSSTGTGVDEQYF
CDR3 DNA: TGCGCCAGCAGCTCCACCGGGACAGGGGTAGACGAGCAGTACTTC
V gene: TRBV5-1
J gene: TRBJ2-7
D gene: TRBD1
clone size: -
CDR3 length: 15

CDR3 protein: CAKDGLAGVLYEQYF
CDR3 DNA: TGTGCCAAAGACGGACTAGCGGGAGTCCTGTACGAGCAGTACTTC
V gene: TRBV27
J gene: TRBJ2-7
D gene: TRBD2
clone size: few
CDR3 length: 15

CDR3 protein: CAWSDRGTNTF
CDR3 DNA: TGTGCCTGGAGTGACAGGGGAACAAACACCTTC
V gene: TRBV30
J gene: TRBJ1-2
D gene: TRBD1
clone size: -
CDR3 length: 11

CDR3 protein: CAWMEGNYEQYF
CDR3 DNA: TGTGCCTGGATGGAGGGGAACTACGAGCAGTACTTC
V gene: TRBV30
J gene: TRBJ2-7
D gene: -
clone size: -
CDR3 length: 12

CDR3 protein: CSVGPGGRAIAREQFF
CDR3 DNA: TGCAGCGTTGGCCCTGGGGGGAGGGCGATTGCTCGCGAGCAGTTCTTC
V gene: TRBV29-1
J gene: TRBJ2-1
D gene: TRBD2
clone size: -
CDR3 length: 16

CDR3 protein: CASSLAWDRGRAPQHF
CDR3 DNA: TGCGCCAGCAGCCTTGCGTGGGACAGGGGTCGAGCACCCCAGCATTTT
V gene: TRBV4-1
J gene: TRBJ1-5
D gene: TRBD1
clone size: -
CDR3 length: 16

CDR3 protein: CASRQALMNGNTIYF
CDR3 DNA: TGTGCCAGCAGACAGGCCCTTATGAACGGAAACACCATATATTTT
V gene: TRBV6-6
J gene: TRBJ1-3
D gene: -
clone size: -
CDR3 length: 15

CDR3 protein: CASSQGGGSAYGYTF
CDR3 DNA: TGCGCCAGCAGCCAAGGGGGGGGTAGTGCCTATGGCTACACCTTC
V gene: TRBV4-1
J gene: TRBJ1-2
D gene: -
clone size: -
CDR3 length: 15

CDR3 protein: CASSQREGGSYGYTF
CDR3 DNA: TGCGCCAGCAGCCAGAGGGAGGGTGGGAGCTATGGCTACACCTTC
V gene: TRBV4-3
J gene: TRBJ1-2
D gene: -
clone size: -
CDR3 length: 15

CDR3 protein: CAWSHTPPGPMGSQPQHF
CDR3 DNA: TGTGCCTGGAGCCATACGCCGCCAGGGCCCATGGGGTCTCAGCCCCAGCATTTT
V gene: TRBV30
J gene: TRBJ1-5
D gene: -
clone size: -
CDR3 length: 18